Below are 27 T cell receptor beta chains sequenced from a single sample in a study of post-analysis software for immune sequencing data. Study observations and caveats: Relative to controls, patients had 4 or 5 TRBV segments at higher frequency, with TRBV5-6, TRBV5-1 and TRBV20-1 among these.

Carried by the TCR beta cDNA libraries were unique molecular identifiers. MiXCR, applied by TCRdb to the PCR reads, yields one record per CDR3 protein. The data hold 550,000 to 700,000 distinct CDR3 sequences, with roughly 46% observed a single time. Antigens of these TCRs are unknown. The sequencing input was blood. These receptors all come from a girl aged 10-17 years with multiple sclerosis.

The CDR3 bases are TGCAGTGCTAGAACCGGACTAGTTCAAGAGACCCAGTACTTC. This translates into CSARTGLVQETQYF. J is TRBJ2-5 and V is TRBV20-1; TRBD2 matches 7 bases. V lost 2 bases, J lost 2 bases, and 5 bases stayed unmatched. Germline lookup yields CDR1 DFQATT and CDR2 SNEGSKA (reference sequence). The CDR3 loop spans 14 amino acids.

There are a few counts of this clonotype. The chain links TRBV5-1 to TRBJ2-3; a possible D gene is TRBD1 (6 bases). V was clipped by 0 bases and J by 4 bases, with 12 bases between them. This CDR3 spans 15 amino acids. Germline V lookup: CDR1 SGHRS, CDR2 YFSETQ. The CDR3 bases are TGCGCCAGCAGCTTGGAAGGGCAGGGGCCAGATACGCAGTATTTT. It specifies CASSLEGQGPDTQYF.

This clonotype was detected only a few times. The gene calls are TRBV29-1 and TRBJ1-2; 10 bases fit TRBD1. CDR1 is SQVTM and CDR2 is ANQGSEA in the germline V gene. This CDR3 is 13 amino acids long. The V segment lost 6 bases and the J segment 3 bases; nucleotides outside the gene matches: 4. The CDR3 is CSVRTGGDYGYTF. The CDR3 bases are TGCAGCGTCCGGACAGGGGGTGACTATGGCTACACCTTC.

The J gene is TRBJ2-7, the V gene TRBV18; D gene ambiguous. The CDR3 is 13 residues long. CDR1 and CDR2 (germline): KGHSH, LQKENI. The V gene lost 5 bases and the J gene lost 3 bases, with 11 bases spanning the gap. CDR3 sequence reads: CASSTDGDYEQYF. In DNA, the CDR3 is TGTGCCAGCTCAACGGACGGAGACTACGAGCAGTACTTC.

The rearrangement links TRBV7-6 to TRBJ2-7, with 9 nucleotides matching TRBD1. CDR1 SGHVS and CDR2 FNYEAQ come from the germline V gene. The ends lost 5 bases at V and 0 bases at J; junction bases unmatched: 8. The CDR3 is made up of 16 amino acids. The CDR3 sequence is CASSAGTGGSSYEQYF. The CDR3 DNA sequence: TGTGCCAGCAGCGCCGGAACAGGGGGCTCCTCCTACGAGCAGTACTTC.

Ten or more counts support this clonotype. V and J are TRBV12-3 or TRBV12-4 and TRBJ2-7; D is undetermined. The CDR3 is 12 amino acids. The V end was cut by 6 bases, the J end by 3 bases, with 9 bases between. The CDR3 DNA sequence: TGTGCCAGCAGCCCTCCCGGCTACGAGCAGTACTTC. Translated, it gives CASSPPGYEQYF.

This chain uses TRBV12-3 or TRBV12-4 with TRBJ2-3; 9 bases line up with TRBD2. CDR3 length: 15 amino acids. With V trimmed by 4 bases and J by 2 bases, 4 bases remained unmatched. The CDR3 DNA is TGTGCCAGCAGTTGGACTAGCGTTCTCACAGATACGCAGTATTTT. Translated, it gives CASSWTSVLTDTQYF.

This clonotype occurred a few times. CDR3 sequence reads: CASSQDNGGAYEQYF. CDR3 DNA sequence: TGTGCCAGCAGCCAAGATAACGGGGGGGCCTACGAGCAGTACTTC. The chain carries TRBV4-2 and TRBJ2-7, with 8 bases aligning to TRBD2. The CDR3 length is 15 residues. The ends lost 0 bases at V and 2 bases at J; junction bases unmatched: 3. The germline gives CDR1 LGHNA, CDR2 YNFKEQ.

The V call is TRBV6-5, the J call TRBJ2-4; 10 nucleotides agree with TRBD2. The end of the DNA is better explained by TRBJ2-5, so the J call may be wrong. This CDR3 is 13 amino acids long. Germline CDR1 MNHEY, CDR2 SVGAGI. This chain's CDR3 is CASSSGGVETQYF. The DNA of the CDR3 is TGTGCCAGCAGCAGCGGGGGGGTAGAGACCCAGTACTTC.

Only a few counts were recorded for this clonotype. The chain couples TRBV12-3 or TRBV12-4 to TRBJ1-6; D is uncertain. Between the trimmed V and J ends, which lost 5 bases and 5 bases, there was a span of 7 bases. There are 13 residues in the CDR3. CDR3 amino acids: CASSAGHNSPLHF. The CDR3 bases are TGTGCCAGCAGTGCCGGCCATAATTCACCCCTCCACTTT.

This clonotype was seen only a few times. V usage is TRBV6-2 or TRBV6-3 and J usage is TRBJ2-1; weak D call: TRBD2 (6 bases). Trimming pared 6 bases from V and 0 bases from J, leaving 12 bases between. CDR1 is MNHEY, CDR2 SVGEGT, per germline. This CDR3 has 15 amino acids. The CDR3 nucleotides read TGTGCCAGCAGCCCACTAGCTTTCTCCTACAATGAGCAGTTCTTC. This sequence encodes CASSPLAFSYNEQFF.

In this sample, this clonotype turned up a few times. The CDR3 coding sequence is TGTGCCAGCAGCCCCGGACTAGCGGGGGGATACCAAGAGACCCAGTACTTC. The encoded protein is CASSPGLAGGYQETQYF. V usage is TRBV11-2 and J usage is TRBJ2-5; 14 bases match TRBD2. V was pared by 5 bases and J by 0 bases, with 5 bases of the junction left unmatched. The CDR3 totals 17 residues. Germline CDR1 is SGHAT and CDR2 is FQNNGV.

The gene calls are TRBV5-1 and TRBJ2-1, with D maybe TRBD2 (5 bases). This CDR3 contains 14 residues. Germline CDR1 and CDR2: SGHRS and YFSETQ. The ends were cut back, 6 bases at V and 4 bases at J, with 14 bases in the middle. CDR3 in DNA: TGCGCCAGCAAAAGGAGGCTTGAGTACAATGAGCAGTTCTTC. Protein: CASKRRLEYNEQFF.

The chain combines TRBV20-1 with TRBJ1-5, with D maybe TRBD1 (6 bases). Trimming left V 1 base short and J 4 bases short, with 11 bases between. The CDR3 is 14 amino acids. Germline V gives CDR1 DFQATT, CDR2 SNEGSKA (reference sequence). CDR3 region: CSARGTDPNQPQHF. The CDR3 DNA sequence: TGCAGTGCTAGAGGGACAGACCCAAATCAGCCCCAGCATTTT.

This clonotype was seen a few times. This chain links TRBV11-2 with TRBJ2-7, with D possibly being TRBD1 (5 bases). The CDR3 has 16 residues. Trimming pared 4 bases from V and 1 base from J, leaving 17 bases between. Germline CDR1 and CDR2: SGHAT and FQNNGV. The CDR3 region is CASSSPTRQKSYEQYF. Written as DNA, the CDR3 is TGTGCCAGCAGCTCACCCACCCGACAGAAGTCCTACGAGCAGTACTTC. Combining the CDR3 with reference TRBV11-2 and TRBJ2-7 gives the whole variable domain EAGVAQSPRYKIIEKRQSVAFWCNPISGHATLYWYQQILGQGPKLLIQFQNNGVVDDSQLPKDRFSAERLKGVDSTLKIQPAKLEDSAVYLCASSSPTRQKSYEQYFGPGTRLTVT.

Here the CDR3 DNA reads TGTGCCACCAGTGATACTGGACAGGGGGGTACTGAAGCTTTCTTT. As protein: CATSDTGQGGTEAFF. J is TRBJ1-1 and V is TRBV24-1; 10 bases map to TRBD1. V lost 3 bases and J lost 5; bases outside the gene matches: 5. The CDR3 sequence is 15 residues long. CDR1 and CDR2 (germline): KGHDR, SFDVKD.

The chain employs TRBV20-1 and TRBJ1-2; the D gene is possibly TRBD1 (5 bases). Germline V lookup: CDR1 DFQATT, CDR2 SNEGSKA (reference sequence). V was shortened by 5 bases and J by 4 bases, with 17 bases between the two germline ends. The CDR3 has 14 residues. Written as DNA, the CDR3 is TGCAGTGCTCCCCTCATTCGACAGCCCTATGGCTACACCTTC. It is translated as CSAPLIRQPYGYTF.

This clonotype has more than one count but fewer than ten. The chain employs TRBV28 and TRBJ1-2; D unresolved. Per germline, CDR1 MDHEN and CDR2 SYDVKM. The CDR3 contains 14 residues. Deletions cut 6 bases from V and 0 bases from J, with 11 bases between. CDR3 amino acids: CASSPDGPNYGYTF. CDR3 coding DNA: TGTGCCAGCAGCCCCGACGGTCCTAACTATGGCTACACCTTC.

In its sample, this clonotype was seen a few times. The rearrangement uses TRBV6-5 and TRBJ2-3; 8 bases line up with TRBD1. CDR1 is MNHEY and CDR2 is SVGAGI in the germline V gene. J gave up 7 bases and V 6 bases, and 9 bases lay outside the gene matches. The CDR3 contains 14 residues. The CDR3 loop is CASRPGTGDYTQYF. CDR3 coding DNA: TGTGCCAGCAGACCCGGGACAGGTGACTATACGCAGTATTTT.

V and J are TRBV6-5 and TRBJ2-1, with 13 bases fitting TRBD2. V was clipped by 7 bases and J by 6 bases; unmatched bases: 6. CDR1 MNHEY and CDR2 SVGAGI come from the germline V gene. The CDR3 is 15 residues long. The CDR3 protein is CASTLTSGRFNEQFF. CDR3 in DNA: TGTGCCAGCACTCTGACTAGCGGGAGGTTCAATGAGCAGTTCTTC.

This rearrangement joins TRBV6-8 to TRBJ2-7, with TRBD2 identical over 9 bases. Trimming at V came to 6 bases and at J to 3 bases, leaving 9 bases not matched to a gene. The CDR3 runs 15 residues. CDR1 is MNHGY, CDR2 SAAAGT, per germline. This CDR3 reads CASSRRLAVLYEQYF. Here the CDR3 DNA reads TGTGCCAGCAGCCGAAGACTAGCGGTCCTCTACGAGCAGTACTTC.

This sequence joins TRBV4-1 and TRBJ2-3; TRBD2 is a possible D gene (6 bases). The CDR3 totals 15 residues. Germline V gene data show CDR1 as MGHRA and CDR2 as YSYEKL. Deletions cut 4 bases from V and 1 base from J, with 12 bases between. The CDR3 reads CASSLRLVGTDTQYF. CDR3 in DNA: TGCGCCAGCAGCCTACGACTAGTCGGCACAGATACGCAGTATTTT.

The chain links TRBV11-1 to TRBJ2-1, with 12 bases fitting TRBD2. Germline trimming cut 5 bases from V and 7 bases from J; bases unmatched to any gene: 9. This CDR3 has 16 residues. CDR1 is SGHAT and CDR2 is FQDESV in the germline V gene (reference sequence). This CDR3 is CASSARLAGETNEQFF. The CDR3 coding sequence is TGTGCCAGCAGCGCCCGACTAGCGGGAGAGACAAATGAGCAGTTCTTC.

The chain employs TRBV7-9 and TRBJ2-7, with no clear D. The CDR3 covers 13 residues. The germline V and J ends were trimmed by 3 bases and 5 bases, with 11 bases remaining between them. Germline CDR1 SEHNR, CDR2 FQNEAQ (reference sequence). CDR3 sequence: CASSFQPQNEQYF. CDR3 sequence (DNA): TGTGCCAGCAGCTTTCAGCCCCAGAACGAGCAGTACTTC. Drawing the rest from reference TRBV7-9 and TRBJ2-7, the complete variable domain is DTGVSQNPRHKITKRGQNVTFRCDPISEHNRLYWYRQTLGQGPEFLTYFQNEAQLEKSRLLSDRFSAERPKGSFSTLEIQRTEQGDSAMYLCASSFQPQNEQYFGPGTRLTVT.

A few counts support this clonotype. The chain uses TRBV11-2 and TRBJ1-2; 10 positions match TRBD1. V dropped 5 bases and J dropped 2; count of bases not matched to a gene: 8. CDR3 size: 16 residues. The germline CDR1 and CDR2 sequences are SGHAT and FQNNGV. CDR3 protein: CASSRPGQGKNYGYTF. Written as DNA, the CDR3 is TGTGCCAGCAGCCGGCCGGGACAGGGGAAGAACTATGGCTACACCTTC.

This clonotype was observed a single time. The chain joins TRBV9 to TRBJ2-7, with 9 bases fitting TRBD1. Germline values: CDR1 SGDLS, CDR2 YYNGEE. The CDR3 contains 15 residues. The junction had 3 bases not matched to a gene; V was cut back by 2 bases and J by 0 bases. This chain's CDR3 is CASSVGTGLSYEQYF. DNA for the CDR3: TGTGCCAGCAGCGTGGGGACAGGGCTCTCCTACGAGCAGTACTTC.

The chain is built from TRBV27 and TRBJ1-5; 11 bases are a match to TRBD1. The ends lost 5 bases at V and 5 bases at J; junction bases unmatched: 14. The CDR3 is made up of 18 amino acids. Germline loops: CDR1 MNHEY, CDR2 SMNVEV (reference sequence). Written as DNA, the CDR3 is TGTGCCAGCAGTAACGGGACAGGGGGACTTCCTAATCATCAGCCCCAGCATTTT. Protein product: CASSNGTGGLPNHQPQHF.